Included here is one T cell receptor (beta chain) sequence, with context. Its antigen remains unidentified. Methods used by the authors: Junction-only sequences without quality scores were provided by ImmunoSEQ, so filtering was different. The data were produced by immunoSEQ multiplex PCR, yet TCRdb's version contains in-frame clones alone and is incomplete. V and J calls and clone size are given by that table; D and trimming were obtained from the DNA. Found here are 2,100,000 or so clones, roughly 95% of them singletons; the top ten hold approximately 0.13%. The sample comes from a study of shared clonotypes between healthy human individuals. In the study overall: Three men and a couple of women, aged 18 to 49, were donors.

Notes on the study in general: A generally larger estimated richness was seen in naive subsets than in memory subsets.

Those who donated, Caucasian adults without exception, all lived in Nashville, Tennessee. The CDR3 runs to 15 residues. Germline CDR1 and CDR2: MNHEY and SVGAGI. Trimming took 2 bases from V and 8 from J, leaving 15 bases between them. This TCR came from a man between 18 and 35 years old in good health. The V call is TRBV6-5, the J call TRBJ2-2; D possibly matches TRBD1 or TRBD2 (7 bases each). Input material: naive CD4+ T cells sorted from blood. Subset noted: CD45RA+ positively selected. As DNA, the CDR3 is TGTGCCAGCAGTTACCAAGCGGGACAGTCAGGGGAGCTGTTTTTT. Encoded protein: CASSYQAGQSGELFF.